The 32 T cell receptor beta chains listed next were all sequenced from one sample in a study of blood T cell repertoires in COVID-19. The repertoire was sequenced with immunoSEQ multiplex PCR; TCRdb's copy has only in-frame clones and lacks some. Among approximately 190,000 clones listed, about 88% were seen once. Sequenced input: peripheral blood. The receptors derive from a man between 70 and 80 years old with active or convalescent COVID-19.

This clone was observed a handful of times. V usage is TRBV5-8 and J usage is TRBJ1-6; D is unclear. Germline loops: CDR1 SGHTS, CDR2 YDEGEE. The CDR3 sequence is 11 residues long. Trimming took off 4 bases at V and 13 bases at J, with 9 bases between the two ends. CDR3 coding DNA: TGTGCCAGCAGCCCAGGTGGCCCCCTCCACTTT. The encoded protein is CASSPGGPLHF.

The rearrangement uses TRBV7-2 and TRBJ1-2; tentative D call: TRBD1 (5 bases). Germline CDR1 reads SGHTA; CDR2 reads FQGNSA. This CDR3 spans 14 amino acids. V was cut by 2 bases and J by 4 bases, with 11 bases left in between. The CDR3 protein is CASSLLMGGYGYTF. The DNA of the CDR3 is TGTGCCAGCAGCTTACTCATGGGGGGCTATGGCTACACCTTC.

V gene TRBV11-3 combines with J gene TRBJ2-1; 9 bases align to TRBD2. V dropped 1 base and J dropped 7; count of bases not matched to a gene: 8. Germline V gives CDR1 SGHNT, CDR2 YENEEA. The CDR3 spans 16 residues. The CDR3 sequence is CASSLGPLAGRNEQFF. The CDR3, as DNA: TGTGCCAGCAGCTTAGGTCCGCTAGCGGGAAGGAATGAGCAGTTCTTC.

The CDR3 DNA reads TGTGCCAGCAGCTTCCGGGTCGGGGAGCTGTTTTTT. The encoded protein is CASSFRVGELFF. The J gene is TRBJ2-2, the V gene TRBV5-4; no reliable D call. The CDR3 has 12 residues. V dropped 2 bases and J dropped 7 bases, with 6 bases sitting between them. Germline V gene sequence: CDR1 SGHNT, CDR2 YYREEE (reference sequence).

V usage is TRBV6-6 and J usage is TRBJ2-5; D is undetermined. The CDR3 is made up of 15 amino acids. In germline, CDR1 is MNHNY, CDR2 SVGAGI (reference sequence). V lost 6 bases and J 2 bases, leaving 16 bases between the germline ends. The CDR3 protein is CASRGRPHFQETQYF. The CDR3 DNA is TGTGCCAGCAGGGGCCGACCGCATTTTCAAGAGACCCAGTACTTC.

The J gene is TRBJ2-5, the V gene TRBV29-1; perhaps D is TRBD1 or TRBD2 (5 bases each). There are 13 residues in the CDR3. Trimming left V 7 bases short and J 3 bases short, with 15 bases between. Germline V gene lookup returns CDR1 SQVTM and CDR2 ANQGSEA. Here the CDR3 DNA reads TGCAGCGGGGGACGCCTAGGGGAAGAGACCCAGTACTTC. This translates into CSGGRLGEETQYF.

The chain recombines TRBV7-2 with TRBJ2-3; 9 bases line up with TRBD2. The germline gives CDR1 SGHTA, CDR2 FQGNSA. V trimming: 5 bases; J trimming: 1 base; junction bases outside the gene matches: 4. CDR3 length: 15 amino acids. The CDR3 is CASSRGGAGTDTQYF. The CDR3 DNA follows: TGTGCCAGCAGCCGCGGGGGGGCCGGCACAGATACGCAGTATTTT.

V usage is TRBV5-1 and J usage is TRBJ2-1; 7 bases are shared with TRBD1. V lost 7 bases and J lost 9; bases outside the gene matches: 10. Germline CDR1 reads SGHRS; CDR2 reads YFSETQ. The CDR3 consists of 13 residues. CDR3 in amino acids: CASRGQAWGEQFF. In DNA form, the CDR3 reads TGCGCCAGCCGCGGACAGGCCTGGGGTGAGCAGTTCTTC.

J is TRBJ2-1 and V is TRBV29-1; 9 bases are a match to TRBD1. The germline CDR1 and CDR2 sequences are SQVTM and ANQGSEA. The length of the CDR3 is 14 residues. V shed 4 bases, J shed 3 bases, and the junction held 4 bases outside the gene matches. In DNA, the CDR3 is TGCAGCGTTGCGGAGGGACAGGGCTACAATGAGCAGTTCTTC. It translates to CSVAEGQGYNEQFF.

J is TRBJ2-2 and V is TRBV28; possibly TRBD1 for D (6 bases). The CDR3 length is 13 residues. Looked up from germline, CDR1 is MDHEN and CDR2 is SYDVKM. V lost 8 bases to trimming and J lost 9 bases, with 16 bases between them. The CDR3: CASRNLDRRELFF. In DNA form, the CDR3 reads TGTGCCAGCCGAAACTTAGACAGGCGGGAGCTGTTTTTT.

The genes are TRBV4-3 and TRBJ2-3; the match to TRBD2 covers 7 bases. The germline V gene has CDR1 LGHNA and CDR2 YSLEER. J gave up 13 bases and V 1 base, and 8 bases lay outside the gene matches. The CDR3 has 13 residues. Here the CDR3 DNA reads TGCGCCAGCAGCCAAGGCCCCGGGACTATTGAGTATTTT. This sequence encodes CASSQGPGTIEYF.

This rearrangement joins TRBV14 to TRBJ1-2, with unresolved D. V was trimmed by 3 bases and J by 7 bases, leaving 9 bases between them. There are 12 residues in the CDR3. Looked up from germline, CDR1 is SGHDN and CDR2 is FVKESK. This CDR3 reads CASSQGLFGYTF. CDR3 coding DNA: TGTGCCAGCAGCCAGGGCCTTTTTGGCTACACCTTC.

The rearrangement joins TRBV28 to TRBJ1-1; 11 nucleotides align to TRBD1. J gave up 7 bases and V 5 bases, and 9 bases lay outside the gene matches. The CDR3 length is 15 residues. CDR1 is MDHEN, CDR2 SYDVKM, per germline. For the CDR3, the DNA is TGTGCCAGCAGTCCCCTCGGGACAGGGGGTATTGAAGCTTTCTTT. Translation: CASSPLGTGGIEAFF.

This rearrangement joins TRBV21-1 to TRBJ2-7; TRBD1 is the table's D call and was not checked against the DNA. TRBV21-1 is a pseudogene segment. The CDR3 loop spans 15 amino acids. The CDR3 here is CASSNQGSSSYEQYF. CDR3 DNA sequence: TGTGCCAGCAGCAATCAGGGGTCGAGCTCCTACGAGCAGTACTTC.

This chain joins TRBV12-3 or TRBV12-4 and TRBJ1-2; D is possibly TRBD1 (6 bases). The length of the CDR3 is 13 residues. V was trimmed by 4 bases and J by 2 bases, leaving 8 bases between them. The CDR3 DNA reads as TGTGCCAGCAGTTACAGGGAAAACTATGGCTACACCTTC. Amino acids: CASSYRENYGYTF.

V and J are TRBV27 and TRBJ1-6; D is unresolved. Trimming shortened V by 2 bases and J by 5 bases, and 10 bases separated the two germline ends. This CDR3 has 15 amino acids. Germline V gene data show CDR1 as MNHEY and CDR2 as SMNVEV (reference sequence). The CDR3 loop reads CASSLVAGNNSPLHF. CDR3 bases: TGTGCCAGCAGTTTAGTGGCGGGAAATAATTCACCCCTCCACTTT.

V gene TRBV9 combines with J gene TRBJ1-2; D is possibly TRBD1 (5 bases). The V and J ends lost 3 bases and 5 bases respectively, with 17 bases between them. This CDR3 contains 15 residues. The germline gives CDR1 SGDLS, CDR2 YYNGEE. The CDR3 DNA sequence: TGTGCCAGCAGCGCAGACCCCAGGGTGGGGTATGGCTACACCTTC. It yields the protein CASSADPRVGYGYTF.

The count of this clone is one. V and J are TRBV6-2 or TRBV6-3 and TRBJ1-1; D is perhaps TRBD1 (5 bases). Per the germline V gene, CDR1 is MNHEY and CDR2 is SVGEGT. The CDR3 contains 15 residues. Trimming shortened V by 4 bases and J by 5 bases, and 17 bases separated the two germline ends. CDR3 coding DNA: TGTGCCAGCAGTTCGTCAGGGAATCTTAGGACTGAAGCTTTCTTT. Amino acid sequence: CASSSSGNLRTEAFF.

The CDR3 DNA sequence: TGCAGTGCTAGTTCCCATAGCGGGAGGCTCTACGAGCAGTACTTC. It codes for CSASSHSGRLYEQYF. This chain connects TRBV20-1 to TRBJ2-7; 10 bases map to TRBD2. The germline V gene encodes CDR1 DFQATT and CDR2 SNEGSKA (reference sequence). Germline trimming cut 3 bases from V and 3 bases from J; bases unmatched to any gene: 8. The CDR3 is made up of 15 amino acids.

This chain uses TRBV5-6 with TRBJ2-7; 9 nucleotides align to TRBD1. The V segment lost 3 bases and the J segment 3 bases; nucleotides outside the gene matches: 7. Germline V CDR1 and CDR2: SGHDT, YYEEEE. The CDR3 runs to 15 residues. For the CDR3, the DNA is TGTGCCAGCAGCTCGGTCGGGACAGGGAGCTACGAGCAGTACTTC. It is translated as CASSSVGTGSYEQYF.

The rearrangement uses TRBV7-2 and TRBJ1-1, with 7 bases identical to TRBD1. This CDR3 spans 14 amino acids. CDR1 is SGHTA and CDR2 is FQGNSA in the germline V gene. The J segment lost 5 bases and the V segment lost 2 bases, leaving 5 bases of the junction unmatched. The CDR3 DNA is TGTGCCAGCAGCTTAAGACAGGGCGGTACTGAAGCTTTCTTT. Translated: CASSLRQGGTEAFF.

The genes are TRBV19 and TRBJ2-7; D possibly corresponds to TRBD1 (5 bases). From germline, CDR1 is LNHDA and CDR2 SQIVND (reference sequence). V shed 3 bases and J shed 5 bases, with 17 bases lying between them. This CDR3 has 15 residues. The chain's CDR3 is CASSIYQGRENEQYF. CDR3 DNA sequence: TGTGCCAGTAGTATTTACCAGGGAAGAGAGAACGAGCAGTACTTC.

The chain employs TRBV4-3 and TRBJ1-4, with D possibly being TRBD1 (5 bases). The germline CDR1 and CDR2 sequences are LGHNA and YSLEER. V was pared by 1 base and J by 0 bases, with 15 bases between. The CDR3 has 18 residues. The CDR3 DNA follows: TGCGCCAGCAGCCAAGCCCGGCAGGGAACACCAACTAATGAAAAACTGTTTTTT. This sequence encodes CASSQARQGTPTNEKLFF.

The V and J genes are TRBV29-1 and TRBJ2-1, with a weak D call TRBD1 (6 bases). The CDR3 totals 14 residues. The germline CDR1 and CDR2 sequences are SQVTM and ANQGSEA. Trimming removed 6 bases from V and 0 bases from J, with 12 bases in between. CDR3 sequence reads: CSVAGTLSYNEQFF. DNA for the CDR3: TGCAGCGTGGCCGGGACACTCTCCTACAATGAGCAGTTCTTC.

The V call is TRBV9, the J call TRBJ2-2; D gene unclear. V was trimmed by 4 bases and J by 2 bases, leaving 6 bases between them. Looked up from germline, CDR1 is SGDLS and CDR2 is YYNGEE. The CDR3 covers 13 residues. In nucleotides, the CDR3 is TGTGCCAGCAGCTCACACAACACCGGGGAGCTGTTTTTT. Its translation is CASSSHNTGELFF.

The rearrangement uses TRBV6-1 and TRBJ1-6, with D possibly being TRBD1 (5 bases). The CDR3 has 16 amino acids. CDR1 and CDR2 from the germline V gene are MNHNS and SASEGT. V dropped 2 bases and J dropped 3 bases, with 11 bases sitting between them. CDR3 DNA: TGTGCCAGCAGTGAAAGGGGTGGCTTCTATAATTCACCCCTCCACTTT. Amino acids: CASSERGGFYNSPLHF.

This chain joins TRBV5-4 and TRBJ2-2, with 9 bases identical to TRBD1. V lost 4 bases and J lost 5; bases outside the gene matches: 9. The germline CDR1 and CDR2 sequences are SGHNT and YYREEE (reference sequence). The length of the CDR3 is 16 residues. CDR3 DNA: TGTGCCAGCAGCCCGGGACAGGGTTTAATGACCGGGGAGCTGTTTTTT. As protein: CASSPGQGLMTGELFF.

The chain couples TRBV6-5 to TRBJ1-1, with 10 bases lining up with TRBD1. CDR1 and CDR2 from the germline V gene are MNHEY and SVGAGI. The CDR3 runs to 14 residues. V lost 6 bases and J lost 4; bases outside the gene matches: 5. CDR3 nucleotides: TGTGCCAGCAGCCCCGGACAGGGGGGCACTGAAGCTTTCTTT. Translation: CASSPGQGGTEAFF.

The genes are TRBV30 and TRBJ1-6, with TRBD1 matching 7 bases. The CDR3 consists of 13 residues. V was pared by 3 bases and J by 9 bases, with 5 bases of the junction left unmatched. Germline values: CDR1 GTSNPN, CDR2 SVGIG (reference sequence). CDR3 region: CAWSVQGISPLHF. In nucleotides, the CDR3 is TGTGCCTGGAGCGTACAGGGGATTTCACCCCTCCACTTT.

The rearrangement joins TRBV19 to TRBJ2-5, with TRBD2 as a possible D gene (7 bases). Trimming removed 3 bases at V and 5 bases at J, with 10 bases between. The CDR3 runs 13 residues. The germline CDR1 and CDR2 sequences are LNHDA and SQIVND (reference sequence). The CDR3 loop is CASSIAGAETQYF. The CDR3 DNA is TGTGCCAGTAGTATTGCGGGGGCGGAGACCCAGTACTTC.

This clone was seen more than once but under ten times. The chain uses TRBV4-3 and TRBJ1-6; the D gene is possibly TRBD1 (6 bases). Germline V CDR1 and CDR2: LGHNA, YSLEER. There are 16 residues in the CDR3. V was shortened by 0 bases and J by 10 bases, with 16 bases between the two germline ends. This CDR3 is CASSQDSRGSRSPLHF. Written as DNA, the CDR3 is TGCGCCAGCAGCCAAGATTCCAGGGGCTCTAGGTCACCCCTCCACTTT.

The genes are TRBV6-1 and TRBJ2-2; TRBD1 might be the D (5 bases). The CDR3 is 16 residues long. V was cut by 4 bases and J by 8 bases, with 20 bases left in between. In germline, CDR1 is MNHNS, CDR2 SASEGT. In DNA form, the CDR3 reads TGTGCCAGCAGTGCGACAGTAGCCAAGTTCGCTGGGGAGCTGTTTTTT. As protein: CASSATVAKFAGELFF.